This T cell receptor (beta chain) was found in a study of cytomegalovirus exposure and HLA in healthy donors. About the study: From donors who were HLA-typed, an early data release held approximately 91 million unique TCRs. Most donors, 70% to 85% of 398 genotyped, fell in the Caucasian-associated ancestry cluster.

In germline, CDR1 is LGHNA, CDR2 YSLEER. V was shortened by 0 bases and J by 4 bases, with 12 bases between the two germline ends. The CDR3 runs to 15 residues. This clone was seen only a few times. Antigen unknown. Study-level points and caveats: In vitro testing confirmed a few CMV-associated chains as specific for CMV antigens.

Primers: 60 Vbeta forward and 13 Jbeta reverse. Data came from immunoSEQ multiplex PCR; TCRdb stores just in-frame clones and leaves some out. This table holds over 150,000 clones, roughly 77% found once. The rearrangement uses TRBV4-3 and TRBJ1-2, with TRBD1 as a possible D gene (5 bases). The source is a man aged 45-65 years in good health and CMV-seropositive. Sequencing input: PBMCs. The CDR3 region is CASSQENRFPYGYTF. The CDR3 nucleotides are TGCGCCAGCAGCCAAGAAAACAGGTTCCCCTATGGCTACACCTTC.